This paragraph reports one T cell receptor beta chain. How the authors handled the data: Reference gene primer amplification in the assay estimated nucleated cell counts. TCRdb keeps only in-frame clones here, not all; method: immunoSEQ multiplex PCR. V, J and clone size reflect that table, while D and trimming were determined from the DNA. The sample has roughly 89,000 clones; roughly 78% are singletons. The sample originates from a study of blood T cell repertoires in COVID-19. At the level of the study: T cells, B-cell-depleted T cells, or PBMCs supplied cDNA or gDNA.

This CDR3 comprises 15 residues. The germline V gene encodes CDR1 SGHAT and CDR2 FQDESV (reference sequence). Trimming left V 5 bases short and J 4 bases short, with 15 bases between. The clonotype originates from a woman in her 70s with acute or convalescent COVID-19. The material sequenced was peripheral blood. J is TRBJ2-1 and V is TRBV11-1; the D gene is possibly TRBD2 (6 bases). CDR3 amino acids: CASSRLGGAYNEQFF. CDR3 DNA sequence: TGTGCCAGCAGCCGCCTCGGCGGGGCATACAATGAGCAGTTCTTC.